This TCR beta chain was recorded in a study of blood T cell repertoires in COVID-19. With V trimmed by 4 bases and J by 3 bases, 6 bases remained unmatched. Per germline, CDR1 SGHRS and CDR2 YFSETQ. This CDR3 region has 14 residues. Sequencing was performed with immunoSEQ multiplex PCR; in TCRdb, only in-frame clones are kept and a portion is missing. This sample carries 150,000 or so clones, roughly 84% of them seen once, and the ten largest clones take nearly 8%. The clonotype was recovered from a woman aged 45-65 years who had recovered from COVID-19. Sequenced material: PBMCs or T cells enriched from blood (not recorded which). The V call is TRBV5-1, the J call TRBJ2-5; 7 bases align to TRBD2. DNA of the CDR3: TGCGCCAGCAGCCGGGGGGACGGCAAAGAGACCCAGTACTTC. Protein: CASSRGDGKETQYF.